The rows below give T cell receptor beta chains drawn from one sample of a study of blood T cell repertoires in COVID-19. Clones were read by immunoSEQ multiplex PCR, and TCRdb kept only the in-frame ones, dropping some. The data contain about 280,000 clones, about four fifths of them singletons. The sample taken for sequencing was PBMCs or T cells enriched from blood (not recorded which). All receptors come from a man aged 35-49 years who had been exposed to COVID-19. CDR3s include the opening cysteine and the closing phenylalanine or tryptophan. Each record gives: clone size, D gene, V gene, J gene, CDR3 DNA, CDR3 protein. The D gene is left open where the match is weak. Rows give clone size only sometimes, using once, few, many, or a class for an expanded clone.

>once|NA|TRBV30|TRBJ2-1
TGTGCCTGGAGACCTCCTAGCTGGAGGGCCGAGTCGGAGTTCTTC
CAWRPPSWRAESEFF
>NA|TRBD1|TRBV27|TRBJ1-5
TGTGCCAGCAGCACTCGGGACAGGGGGGGGCCCCAGCATTTT
CASSTRDRGGPQHF
>once|NA|TRBV30|TRBJ1-1
TGTGCCTGGCGAGCCATGAACACTGAAGCTTTCTTT
CAWRAMNTEAFF
>NA|NA|TRBV24-1|TRBJ1-5
TGTGCCACCAGTGATATCGCCGATAGTCAGCCCCAGCATTTT
CATSDIADSQPQHF
>NA|NA|TRBV9|TRBJ1-2
TGTGCCAGCAGCGTCTCTGGCCCTCTCTACACCTTC
CASSVSGPLYTF
>many|TRBD2|TRBV5-1|TRBJ2-2
TGCGCCAGCGCTAATAGCGGGATGGGCACCGGGGAGCTGTTTTTT
CASANSGMGTGELFF
>few|NA|TRBV24-1|TRBJ1-1
TGTGCCACCAGTGACCTGACAGGTACGGCTTTCTTT
CATSDLTGTAFF
>NA|NA|TRBV6-2/TRBV6-3|TRBJ1-5
TGTGCCAGCAGTTACTCCGGGGTTAGGCAGGTACGTCAGCCCCAGCATTTT
CASSYSGVRQVRQPQHF
>NA|NA|TRBV6-5|TRBJ2-3
TGTGCCAGCAGCCTATCGGGAGTGGGCACAGATACGCAGTATTTT
CASSLSGVGTDTQYF
>NA|TRBD2|TRBV9|TRBJ2-1
TGTGCCAGCAGCGTAGACCCGGCGGGAGTCTACAATGAGCAGTTCTTC
CASSVDPAGVYNEQFF
>few|NA|TRBV2|TRBJ2-3
TGTGCCAGCAACTCCGCCTCAGATACGCAGTATTTT
CASNSASDTQYF
>NA|TRBD2|TRBV5-1|TRBJ2-2
TGCGCCAGCCATAGCGGGATGGTGACCGGGGAGCTGTTTTTT
CASHSGMVTGELFF
>NA|TRBD1|TRBV18|TRBJ1-4
TGTGCCAGCTCAGCAGGACAGGGGGCAGGTGAAAAACTGTTTTTT
CASSAGQGAGEKLFF
>NA|TRBD2|TRBV24-1|TRBJ2-3
TGTGCCACCAGTGAACCCACTAGCGGTGGCACAGATACGCAGTATTTT
CATSEPTSGGTDTQYF
>NA|NA|TRBV3-1/TRBV3-2|TRBJ2-1
TGTGCCAGCAGCCAATCCGGGTTTGCTAACAATGAGCAGTTCTTC
CASSQSGFANNEQFF
>once|NA|TRBV10-3|TRBJ2-6
TGTGCCATCAGGAGCGGGCCTGGGGCCAACGTCCTGACTTTC
CAIRSGPGANVLTF
>NA|NA|TRBV18|TRBJ1-5
TGTGCCAGCTCATCCTCCGGGAATCAGCCCCAGCATTTT
CASSSSGNQPQHF
>once|TRBD2|TRBV9|TRBJ2-3
TGTGCCGTTACCCGCCGGGAGGGCCGGGCAGATACGCAGTATTTT
CAVTRREGRADTQYF
>NA|NA|TRBV12-5|TRBJ1-4
TGTGCTAGTGGTTCGGGAGGGAATTGGGCTAATGAAAAACTGTTTTTT
CASGSGGNWANEKLFF
>NA|NA|TRBV6-1|TRBJ1-4
TGTGCCAGCAGTGAGGCCCAGGCGCGGGCTAATGAAAAACTGTTTTTT
CASSEAQARANEKLFF
>few|NA|TRBV27|TRBJ1-5
TGTGCCAGCAGTTCCCCCTCGGGGAGCAATCAGCCCCAGCATTTT
CASSSPSGSNQPQHF
>NA|NA|TRBV11-3|TRBJ2-3
TGTGCCAGCAGCCCAGACATTAGACCCTTTAGCACAGATACGCAGTATTTT
CASSPDIRPFSTDTQYF
>few|NA|TRBV5-1|TRBJ2-2
TGCGCCAGCAGCTTGGGCGTAGGCTTAGCGGCCACCGGGGAGCTGTTTTTT
CASSLGVGLAATGELFF
>NA|TRBD2|TRBV6-1|TRBJ2-1
TGTGCCAGCAGTGAAGTTCTAGCGGCAAATGAGCAGTTCTTC
CASSEVLAANEQFF
>NA|NA|TRBV14|TRBJ2-3
TGTGCCAGCAGCCCCCACAGGGTCACAGATACGCAGTATTTT
CASSPHRVTDTQYF
>NA|NA|TRBV5-1|TRBJ1-2
TGCGCCAGTAAGCGCGGGAGGGACTATGGCTACACCTTC
CASKRGRDYGYTF
>NA|TRBD2|TRBV18|TRBJ2-1
TGTGCCAGCTCTCAGGCTAGCGGGCCGGATGAGCAGTTCTTC
CASSQASGPDEQFF
>NA|TRBD2|TRBV7-8|TRBJ2-7
TGTGCCAGCAGCTTAGTTTTAACAAGCGGGACCTCCTACGAGCAGTACTTC
CASSLVLTSGTSYEQYF
>NA|NA|TRBV11-3|TRBJ2-1
TGTGCCAGCAGCTTAGGGGCCTTGGGGGCCTATGAGCAGTTCTTC
CASSLGALGAYEQFF
>NA|NA|TRBV21-1|TRBJ2-5
TGTGCCAGCAGCAAAGATGATAAGGCGGTTCAAGAGACCCAGTACTTC
CASSKDDKAVQETQYF
>NA|NA|TRBV7-2|TRBJ1-1
TGTGCCAGCAGCTCTTGGGCCCGACAGAACACTGAAGCTTTCTTT
CASSSWARQNTEAFF
>NA|NA|TRBV5-1|TRBJ1-1
TGCGCCAGCAGCTGGTCCGGGACACCCACCTTAGCTTTCTTT
CASSWSGTPTLAFF